This T cell receptor beta chain stems from a study of molecular identifiers for immune sequencing clone quantification. Previously reported methods and listed TCR primers produced the bulk TCR libraries. One entry per CDR3 protein, called by TCRdb with MiXCR from the PCR reads. The profile shows some 590,000 distinct CDR3 sequences, 25% of them singletons. The CDR3 runs to 14 residues. Trimming left V 5 bases short and J 2 bases short, with 10 bases between. Germline V CDR1 and CDR2: SGHTA, FQGNSA. The chain employs TRBV7-2 and TRBJ2-1; D is perhaps TRBD1 (6 bases). Sequenced sample: naive CD8+ T cells from blood, with Jurkat cell RNA spiked in. As to subset: FACS-sorted CD8+CD4-CCR7+CD45RA+ naive T cells. The TCR sequence derives from a human donor in good health. Some libraries in this study had Jurkat cell RNA spiked in. CDR3 DNA: TGTGCCAGCAGCCCACAGGGAGCCTACAATGAGCAGTTCTTC. Protein sequence: CASSPQGAYNEQFF.